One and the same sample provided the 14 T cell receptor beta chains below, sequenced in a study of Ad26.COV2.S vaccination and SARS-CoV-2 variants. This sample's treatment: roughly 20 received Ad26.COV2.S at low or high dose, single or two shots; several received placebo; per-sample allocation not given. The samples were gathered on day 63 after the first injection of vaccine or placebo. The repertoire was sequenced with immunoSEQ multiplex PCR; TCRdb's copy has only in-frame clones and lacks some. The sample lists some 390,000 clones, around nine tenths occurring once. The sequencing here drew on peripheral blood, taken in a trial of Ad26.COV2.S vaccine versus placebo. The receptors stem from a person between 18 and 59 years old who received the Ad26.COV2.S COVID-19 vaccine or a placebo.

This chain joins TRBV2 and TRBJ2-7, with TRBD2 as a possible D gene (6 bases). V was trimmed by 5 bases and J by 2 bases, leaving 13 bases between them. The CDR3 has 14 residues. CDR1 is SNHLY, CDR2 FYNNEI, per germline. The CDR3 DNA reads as TGTGCCAGCAGTCCTCTGGGGGGACCCTACGAGCAGTACTTC. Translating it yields CASSPLGGPYEQYF. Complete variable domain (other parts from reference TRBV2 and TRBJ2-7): EPEVTQTPSHQVTQMGQEVILRCVPISNHLYFYWYRQILGQKVEFLVSFYNNEISEKSEIFDDQFSVERPDGSNFTLKIRSTKLEDSAMYFCASSPLGGPYEQYFGPGTRLTVT.

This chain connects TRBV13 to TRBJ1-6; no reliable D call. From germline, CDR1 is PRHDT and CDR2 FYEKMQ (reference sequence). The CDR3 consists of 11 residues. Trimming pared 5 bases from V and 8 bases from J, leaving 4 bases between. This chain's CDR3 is CASSGDSPLHF. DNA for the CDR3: TGTGCCAGCAGCGGGGATTCACCCCTCCACTTT. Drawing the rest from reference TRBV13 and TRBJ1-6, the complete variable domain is AAGVIQSPRHLIKEKRETATLKCYPIPRHDTVYWYQQGPGQDPQFLISFYEKMQSDKGSIPDRFSAQQFSDYHSELNMSSLELGDSALYFCASSGDSPLHFGNGTRLTVT.

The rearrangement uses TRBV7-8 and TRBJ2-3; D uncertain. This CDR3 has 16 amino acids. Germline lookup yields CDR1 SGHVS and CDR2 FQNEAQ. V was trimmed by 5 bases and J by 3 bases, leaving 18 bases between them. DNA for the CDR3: TGTGCCAGCAGCCACGGGCGCCTCAAAGGTACAGATACGCAGTATTTT. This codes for CASSHGRLKGTDTQYF. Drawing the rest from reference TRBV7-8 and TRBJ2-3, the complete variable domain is GAGVSQSPRYKVAKRGQDVALRCDPISGHVSLFWYQQALGQGPEFLTYFQNEAQLDKSGLPSDRFFAERPEGSVSTLKIQRTQQEDSAVYLCASSHGRLKGTDTQYFGPGTRLTVL.

CDR3 protein: CASSLRLAGPHEQFF. The CDR3 DNA is TGTGCCAGCAGTCTTAGACTAGCGGGGCCGCATGAGCAGTTCTTC. J is TRBJ2-1 and V is TRBV27; 11 positions agree with TRBD2. Trimming cost V 5 bases and J 8 bases; bases outside gene matches: 8. The length of the CDR3 is 15 residues. Germline V gene data show CDR1 as MNHEY and CDR2 as SMNVEV (reference sequence).

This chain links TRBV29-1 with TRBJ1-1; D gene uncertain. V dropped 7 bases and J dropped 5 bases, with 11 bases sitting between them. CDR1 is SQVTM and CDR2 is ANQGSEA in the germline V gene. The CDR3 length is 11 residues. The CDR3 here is CSAGERTEAFF. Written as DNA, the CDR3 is TGCAGCGCCGGGGAGAGGACTGAAGCTTTCTTT.

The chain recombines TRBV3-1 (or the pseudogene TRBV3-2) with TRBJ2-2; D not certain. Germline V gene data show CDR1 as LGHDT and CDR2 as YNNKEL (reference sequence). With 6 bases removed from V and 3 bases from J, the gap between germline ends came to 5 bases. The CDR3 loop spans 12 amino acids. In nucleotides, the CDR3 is TGTGCCAGCAGGCCCCACACCGGGGAGCTGTTTTTT. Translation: CASRPHTGELFF.

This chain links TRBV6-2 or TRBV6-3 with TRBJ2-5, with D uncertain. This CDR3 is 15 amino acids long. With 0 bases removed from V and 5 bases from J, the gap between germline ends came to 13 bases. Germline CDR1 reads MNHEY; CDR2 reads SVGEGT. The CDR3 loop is CASSYSRSVGETQYF. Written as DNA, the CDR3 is TGTGCCAGCAGTTACTCGAGGTCCGTGGGGGAGACCCAGTACTTC.

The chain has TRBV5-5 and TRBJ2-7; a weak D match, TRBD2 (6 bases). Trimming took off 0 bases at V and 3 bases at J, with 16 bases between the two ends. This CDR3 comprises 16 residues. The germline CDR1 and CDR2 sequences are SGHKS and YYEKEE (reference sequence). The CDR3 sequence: CASSLEDTGDVYEQYF. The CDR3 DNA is TGTGCCAGCAGCTTGGAGGATACGGGGGACGTCTACGAGCAGTACTTC.

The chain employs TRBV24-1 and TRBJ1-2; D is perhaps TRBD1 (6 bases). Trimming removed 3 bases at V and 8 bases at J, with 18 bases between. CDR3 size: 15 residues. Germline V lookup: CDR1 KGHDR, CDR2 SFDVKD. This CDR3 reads CATSDPRVGAEGYTF. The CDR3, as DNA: TGTGCCACCAGTGATCCGCGCGTGGGGGCGGAGGGCTACACCTTC.

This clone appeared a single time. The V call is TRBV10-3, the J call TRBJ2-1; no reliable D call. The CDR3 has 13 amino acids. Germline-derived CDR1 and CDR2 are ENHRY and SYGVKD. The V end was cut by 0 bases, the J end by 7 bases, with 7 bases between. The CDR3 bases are TGTGCCATCAGTGAGTCGGGTCCGAATGAGCAGTTCTTC. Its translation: CAISESGPNEQFF.

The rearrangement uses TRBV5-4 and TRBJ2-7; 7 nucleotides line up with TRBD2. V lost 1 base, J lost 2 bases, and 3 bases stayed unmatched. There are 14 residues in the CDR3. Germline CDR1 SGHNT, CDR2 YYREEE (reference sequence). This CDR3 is CASSLFGTTYEQYF. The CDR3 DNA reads TGTGCCAGCAGCTTGTTCGGGACTACCTACGAGCAGTACTTC.

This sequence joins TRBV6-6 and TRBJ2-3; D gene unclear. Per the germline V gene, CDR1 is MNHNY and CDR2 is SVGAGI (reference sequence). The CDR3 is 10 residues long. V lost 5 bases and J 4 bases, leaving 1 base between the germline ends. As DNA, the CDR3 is TGTGCCAGCAGTCCAGATACGCAGTATTTT. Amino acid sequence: CASSPDTQYF.

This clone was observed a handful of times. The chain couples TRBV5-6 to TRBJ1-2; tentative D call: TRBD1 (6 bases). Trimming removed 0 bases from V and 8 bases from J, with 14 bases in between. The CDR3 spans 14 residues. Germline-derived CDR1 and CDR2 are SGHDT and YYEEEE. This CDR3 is CASSLGIQGVGYTF. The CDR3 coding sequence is TGTGCCAGCAGCTTGGGAATACAGGGAGTAGGCTACACCTTC.

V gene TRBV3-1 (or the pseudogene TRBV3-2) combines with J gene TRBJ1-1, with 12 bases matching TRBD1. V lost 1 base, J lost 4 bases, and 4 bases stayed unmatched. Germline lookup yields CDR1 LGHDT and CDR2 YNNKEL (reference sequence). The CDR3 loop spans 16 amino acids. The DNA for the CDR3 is TGTGCCAGCAGCCAAGGGGGACAGGGGGCGCCCACTGAAGCTTTCTTT. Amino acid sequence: CASSQGGQGAPTEAFF.